This TCR beta chain emerged from a study of blood T cell repertoires in COVID-19. Only in-frame clones appear in the TCRdb table, and some are missing; sequencing was by immunoSEQ multiplex PCR. This sample has about 420,000 clones, with about 90% found just once. The CDR3 consists of 17 residues. Looked up from germline, CDR1 is SQVTM and CDR2 is ANQGSEA. After removal of 8 bases from V and 4 bases from J, the junction contained 17 bases not matched to a gene. Sequencing input: peripheral blood. This TCR was sampled from a man younger than 30 with COVID-19, enrolled during active disease. The chain joins TRBV29-1 to TRBJ2-1; 10 bases line up with TRBD2. The chain's CDR3 is CSPPVLAGEHKYNEQFF. CDR3 DNA sequence: TGCAGCCCCCCGGTCCTAGCGGGAGAACACAAATACAATGAGCAGTTCTTC.